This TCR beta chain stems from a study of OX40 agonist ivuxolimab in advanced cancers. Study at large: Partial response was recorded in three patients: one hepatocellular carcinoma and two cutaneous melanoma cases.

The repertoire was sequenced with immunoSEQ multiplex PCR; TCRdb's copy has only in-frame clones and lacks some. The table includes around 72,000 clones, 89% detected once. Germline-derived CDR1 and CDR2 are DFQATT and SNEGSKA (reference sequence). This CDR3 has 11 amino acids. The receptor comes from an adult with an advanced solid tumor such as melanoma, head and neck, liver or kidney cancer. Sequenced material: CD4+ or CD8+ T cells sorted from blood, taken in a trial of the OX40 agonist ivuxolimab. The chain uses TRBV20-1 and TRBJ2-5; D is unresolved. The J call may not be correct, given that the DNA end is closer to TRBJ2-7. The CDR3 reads CSVVANYEQYF. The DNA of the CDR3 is TGCAGTGTGGTGGCCAACTACGAGCAGTACTTC.